These 30 T cell receptor beta chains originate from one sample sequenced in a study of Tregs in tolerant kidney transplant recipients. Sequencing was performed with immunoSEQ multiplex PCR; in TCRdb, only in-frame clones are kept and a portion is missing. The sample holds tens of thousands of clones. The sample in question was CD8+ T cells from blood, obtained before the transplant. The source of these receptors is a human donor who received a combined kidney and bone marrow transplant.

The CDR3 reads CAIRGSGDYYNEQFF. The sequenced CDR3 bases are TGTGCCATCAGGGGGAGCGGTGACTACTACAATGAG. The rearrangement uses TRBV10-3 and TRBJ2-1; possible D gene TRBD2, 5 bases. The read ends 3 residues shy of where the CDR3 ends; the end is completed using the germline J gene. CDR1 is ENHRY, CDR2 SYGVKD, per germline. The CDR3 contains 15 residues. V shed 6 bases and J shed 3 bases, with 15 bases lying between them.

Notes on this clone: The read terminates 3 residues ahead of where the CDR3 ends, so the germline J gene completes it. This chain joins TRBV7-6 and TRBJ1-6; D is uncertain. This CDR3 has 16 residues. In germline, CDR1 is SGHVS, CDR2 FNYEAQ. V gave up 1 base and J gave up 7 bases, with 14 bases separating them. CDR3 region: CASSLEAGPSNSPLHF. The DNA read from the CDR3 is TGTGCCAGCAGCTTAGAGGCAGGCCCTTCAAATTCACCC.

As regards this clone: The observed sequence ends 3 residues before the CDR3 terminus, with the missing tail filled in from the germline J gene. This chain connects TRBV2 to TRBJ2-7; 9 nucleotides agree with TRBD1. Germline V gene lookup returns CDR1 SNHLY and CDR2 FYNNEI. The CDR3 has 13 amino acids. CDR3 sequence reads: CASEDRGDYEQYF. The part of the CDR3 DNA that was read is TGTGCTTCGGAGGACAGGGGCGACTACGAG. Together with reference TRBV2 and TRBJ2-7, the CDR3 gives the full variable domain: EPEVTQTPSHQVTQMGQEVILRCVPISNHLYFYWYRQILGQKVEFLVSFYNNEISEKSEIFDDQFSVERPDGSNFTLKIRSTKLEDSAMYFCASEDRGDYEQYFGPGTRLTVT.

The CDR3: CASSLGARSNQPQHF. The CDR3 bases that were read are TGTGCCAGCAGCTTGGGAGCTAGGAGCAATCAGCCC. The V and J genes are TRBV5-6 and TRBJ1-5; D unresolved. Read sequence stops 3 residues before the CDR3 end, and the germline J gene provides the missing end. From germline, CDR1 is SGHDT and CDR2 YYEEEE. The CDR3 has 15 residues. V was trimmed by 0 bases and J by 1 base, leaving 8 bases between them.

A remark on this clone: The CDR3 goes on 3 residues after the read ends, and that part is filled in from the germline J gene. The chain couples TRBV19 to TRBJ2-5, with D possibly matching TRBD2 (6 bases). From germline, CDR1 is LNHDA and CDR2 SQIVND (reference sequence). V lost 8 bases and J lost 2, with 9 bases in between. The CDR3 is 12 residues long. The DNA read from the CDR3 is TGTGCCAGTGGGGGGACGCAAGAGACC. Its protein product is CASGGTQET. From start to end, the CDR3 is CASGGTQETQYF.

As concerns this clone: Read data end 3 residues before the CDR3 end; the end is taken from the germline J gene. The V call is TRBV5-1, the J call TRBJ1-1; D remains ambiguous. The CDR3 loop spans 14 amino acids. CDR1 is SGHRS and CDR2 is YFSETQ in the germline V gene. Trimming left V 0 bases short and J 3 bases short, with 9 bases between. The covered CDR3 bases are TGCGCCAGCAGCTTGGTTGTTGCAGACACTGAA. It yields the protein CASSLVVADTE. From start to end, the CDR3 is CASSLVVADTEAFF.

As for this clone: The read ends 3 residues before the CDR3 terminus; that terminus is restored from the germline J gene. V gene TRBV7-9 combines with J gene TRBJ1-5; D not resolved. Trimming left V 1 base short and J 0 bases short, with 7 bases between. The germline V gene has CDR1 SEHNR and CDR2 FQNEAQ (reference sequence). There are 15 residues in the CDR3. The sequenced part of the CDR3 DNA is TGTGCCAGCAGCTTAGACGGGGATAGCAATCAGCCC. Translated: CASSLDGDSNQP. The full CDR3 protein reads CASSLDGDSNQPQHF.

Worth noting for this clone: The DNA ends 3 residues before the CDR3 does, and the rest of the CDR3 is filled in from the germline J gene. The rearrangement joins TRBV19 to TRBJ2-1, with TRBD1 identical over 8 bases. Trimming cost V 0 bases and J 7 bases; bases outside gene matches: 8. In germline, CDR1 is LNHDA, CDR2 SQIVND (reference sequence). The CDR3 spans 16 residues. The CDR3 region is CASSIDPQGERNEQFF. The sequenced part of the CDR3 DNA is TGTGCCAGTAGTATAGATCCACAGGGGGAGAGGAATGAG.

For this clone: The read stops 3 residues short of the end of the CDR3; the missing end is completed from the germline J gene. The V call is TRBV7-2, the J call TRBJ2-7; the match to TRBD1 covers 10 bases. The CDR3 totals 15 residues. The V and J ends lost 5 bases and 5 bases, in that order; junction bases with no gene match: 9. The germline gives CDR1 SGHTA, CDR2 FQGNSA. This chain's CDR3 is CASSPTGGASNEQYF. The CDR3 DNA, read in part, is TGTGCCAGCAGCCCGACAGGGGGCGCGAGCAACGAG.

To note about this clone: Read sequence stops 3 residues before the CDR3 end, and the germline J gene provides the missing end. The V and J genes are TRBV20-1 and TRBJ2-7; perhaps TRBD2 as D (5 bases). V shed 3 bases and J shed 4 bases, with 13 bases lying between them. CDR3 size: 13 residues. Germline CDR1 DFQATT, CDR2 SNEGSKA (reference sequence). CDR3: CSASGQAAYEQYF. The DNA read from the CDR3 is TGCAGTGCTAGCGGTCAAGCGGCTTACGAG.

The DNA read from the CDR3 is TGCAGTGCTAGAGCAGGGGGGCCCGACGGCTATGGC. This gives the protein CSARAGGPDGYG. The CDR3 in its entirety is CSARAGGPDGYGYTF. The rearrangement links TRBV20-1 to TRBJ1-2, with TRBD1 matching over 7 bases. The read gets to within 3 residues of the CDR3 end, and the germline J gene fills in the rest. Germline CDR1 and CDR2: DFQATT and SNEGSKA (reference sequence). Trimming took 1 base from V and 4 from J; bases not matched to a gene: 9. This CDR3 region has 15 residues.

About this clone: Read data end 3 residues before the CDR3 end; the end is taken from the germline J gene. V is TRBV7-6 and J is TRBJ1-5; 7 nucleotides line up with TRBD1. Looked up from germline, CDR1 is SGHVS and CDR2 is FNYEAQ. J gave up 3 bases and V 5 bases, and 7 bases lay outside the gene matches. This CDR3 is 15 amino acids long. The covered CDR3 bases are TGTGCCAGCAGCCCAATACAGGGGATCAATCAGCCC. Its translation is CASSPIQGINQP. In full, the CDR3 reads CASSPIQGINQPQHF.

As to this clone: The read comes to an end 3 residues before the CDR3 does, leaving the germline J gene to fill in the end. The chain is built from TRBV18 and TRBJ2-7; D unresolved. The CDR3 runs 16 residues. V lost 1 base and J 0 bases, leaving 13 bases between the germline ends. The germline V gene has CDR1 KGHSH and CDR2 LQKENI. The CDR3: CASSPLPITFSYEQYF. The CDR3 DNA, read in part, is TGTGCCAGCTCACCACTACCCATAACTTTCTCCTACGAG.

CDR3 DNA (partial): TGTGCCAGCAGTCTCAGAAGGACAGGGGGCTACGAG. It encodes CASSLRRTGGYE. From start to end, the CDR3 is CASSLRRTGGYEQYF. The chain links TRBV6-2 or TRBV6-3 to TRBJ2-7, with TRBD1 matching 10 bases. The sequenced fragment ends 3 residues before the CDR3 boundary, so the rest is inferred from the germline J gene. V shed 5 bases and J 3 bases; nucleotides not matched to a gene: 7. The CDR3 is 15 amino acids. CDR1 is MNHEY and CDR2 is SVGEGT in the germline V gene.

On this clone: The read ends 3 residues early relative to the CDR3; the germline J gene fills the gap. V gene TRBV11-3 combines with J gene TRBJ2-3; tentative D call: TRBD1 (6 bases). The CDR3 runs 15 residues. V lost 3 bases and J 0 bases, leaving 10 bases between the germline ends. The germline CDR1 and CDR2 sequences are SGHNT and YENEEA. The CDR3 region is CASSFTGLSTDTQYF. The CDR3 DNA, read in part, is TGTGCCAGCAGCTTTACAGGGCTGAGCACAGATACG.

Note on this clone: The read terminates 3 residues before the CDR3 end, so the remaining end is supplied by the germline J gene. This chain links TRBV30 with TRBJ2-1, with 12 bases that match TRBD2. The J segment lost 0 bases and the V segment lost 3 bases, leaving 9 bases of the junction unmatched. CDR1 and CDR2 from the germline V gene are GTSNPN and SVGIG (reference sequence). The CDR3 has 18 residues. This CDR3 reads CAWSGRLAGASSYNEQFF. The sequenced part of the CDR3 DNA is TGTGCCTGGAGCGGGCGACTAGCGGGAGCCAGCTCCTACAATGAG.

As for this clone: The read falls 3 residues short of the CDR3 end, and the missing part is taken from the germline J gene. The V and J genes are TRBV7-9 and TRBJ1-2, with no clear D. V lost 2 bases, J lost 4 bases, and 8 bases lay in between. This CDR3 is built from 13 residues. Germline V lookup: CDR1 SEHNR, CDR2 FQNEAQ (reference sequence). CDR3 sequence: CASSLNLGYGYTF. Incomplete CDR3 DNA: TGTGCCAGCAGCTTAAACCTCGGCTATGGC.

Of note for this clone: The read halts 3 residues ahead of the CDR3 end, with the missing end drawn from the germline J gene. The chain uses TRBV5-6 and TRBJ2-7; a possible D gene is TRBD1 (5 bases). Deletions cut 0 bases from V and 4 bases from J, with 14 bases between. The CDR3 totals 15 residues. Germline CDR1 is SGHDT and CDR2 is YYEEEE. CDR3 DNA, as far as it was read: TGTGCCAGCAGCTTGGCCTTGCAGGGTACGTACGAG. It yields the protein CASSLALQGTYE. The full-length CDR3 reads as CASSLALQGTYEQYF.

As regards this clone: The CDR3 end lies 3 residues beyond the end of the read and is filled in from the germline J gene. This rearrangement joins TRBV19 to TRBJ1-5; 9 positions match TRBD1. There are 16 residues in the CDR3. Unmatched junction bases numbered 3, after V lost 1 base and J lost 2 bases. Germline-derived CDR1 and CDR2 are LNHDA and SQIVND (reference sequence). This CDR3 reads CASSIGTGEGNQPQHF. The CDR3 bases that were read are TGTGCCAGTAGTATAGGGACAGGGGAGGGCAATCAGCCC.

Note on this clone: The observed sequence ends 3 residues before the CDR3 terminus, with the missing tail filled in from the germline J gene. The chain is built from TRBV13 and TRBJ1-1; D is possibly TRBD1 (6 bases). Germline V lookup: CDR1 PRHDT, CDR2 FYEKMQ (reference sequence). V lost 1 base and J 0 bases, leaving 12 bases between the germline ends. This CDR3 contains 16 residues. The part of the CDR3 DNA that was read is TGTGCCAGCAGCTTAGCTGGACAGCCGATGAACACTGAA. It codes for CASSLAGQPMNTE. In full, the CDR3 reads CASSLAGQPMNTEAFF.

Concerning this clone: Read sequence stops 3 residues before the CDR3 end, and the germline J gene provides the missing end. V gene TRBV18 combines with J gene TRBJ1-1, with D possibly matching TRBD1 (5 bases). The CDR3 consists of 16 residues. Germline V gene data show CDR1 as KGHSH and CDR2 as LQKENI. Incomplete CDR3 DNA: TGTGCCAGCTCACCGAATAGTGTCAGGGTAGCCGGAGAA. This translates into CASSPNSVRVAGE. The CDR3, in full, reads CASSPNSVRVAGEAFF. Based on the CDR3 plus reference TRBV18 and TRBJ1-1, the full variable domain is NAGVMQNPRHLVRRRGQEARLRCSPMKGHSHVYWYRQLPEEGLKFMVYLQKENIIDESGMPKERFSAEFPKEGPSILRIQQVVRGDSAAYFCASSPNSVRVAGEAFFGQGTRLTVV.

Turning to this clone: The read terminates 3 residues before the CDR3 end, so the remaining end is supplied by the germline J gene. This chain uses TRBV6-4 with TRBJ1-1; D is possibly TRBD1 (5 bases). The CDR3 sequence is 13 residues long. With 4 bases removed from V and 4 bases from J, the gap between germline ends came to 10 bases. The V gene's germline CDR1 is MRHNA and CDR2 SNTAGT. The sequenced part of the CDR3 DNA is TGTGCCAGCAGTGCCCAGGGCGGCACTGAA. Amino acids: CASSAQGGTE. The full CDR3 sequence reads CASSAQGGTEAFF.

With regard to this clone: The read ends 3 residues before the CDR3 terminus; that terminus is restored from the germline J gene. This chain joins TRBV13 and TRBJ2-6, with 10 bases matching TRBD1. The ends lost 5 bases at V and 0 bases at J; junction bases unmatched: 4. The CDR3 extends over 17 amino acids. Per the germline V gene, CDR1 is PRHDT and CDR2 is FYEKMQ (reference sequence). Here the CDR3 reads CASSGTGDYSGANVLTF. The sequenced part of the CDR3 DNA is TGTGCCAGCAGCGGGACAGGGGATTACTCTGGGGCCAACGTC.

Worth noting for this clone: The read ends 3 residues shy of where the CDR3 ends; the end is completed using the germline J gene. This sequence joins TRBV19 and TRBJ1-2; D unclear. CDR3 size: 17 residues. V dropped 5 bases and J dropped 1 base, with 20 bases sitting between them. Germline lookup yields CDR1 LNHDA and CDR2 SQIVND (reference sequence). The CDR3: CASSSLGHSLLNYGYTF. CDR3 DNA, as far as it was read: TGTGCCAGTAGTTCCTTGGGCCACAGCTTACTTAACTATGGC.

The CDR3 loop is CSARSPGTGGYEQYF. The DNA read from the CDR3 is TGCAGTGCTAGATCCCCCGGGACAGGGGGCTACGAG. The V gene is TRBV20-1, the J gene TRBJ2-7; 11 positions agree with TRBD1. The missing CDR3 end, 3 residues past where the read stops, is filled in from the germline J gene. CDR1 DFQATT and CDR2 SNEGSKA come from the germline V gene (reference sequence). The CDR3 runs to 15 residues. The J segment lost 3 bases and the V segment lost 2 bases, leaving 6 bases of the junction unmatched.

A note on this clone: From the germline J gene comes the end of the CDR3, since the read stops 3 residues before it. The gene calls are TRBV7-9 and TRBJ2-7; D gene unclear. This CDR3 is built from 12 residues. V was clipped by 3 bases and J by 6 bases, with 9 bases between them. Germline-derived CDR1 and CDR2 are SEHNR and FQNEAQ (reference sequence). The chain's CDR3 is CASSFLESEQYF. The sequenced part of the CDR3 DNA is TGTGCCAGCAGCTTTCTAGAATCCGAG.

Of note for this clone: The read stops 3 residues short of the end of the CDR3; the missing end is completed from the germline J gene. The genes are TRBV18 and TRBJ2-1, with D tentatively TRBD1 (6 bases). Trimming removed 5 bases at V and 4 bases at J, with 15 bases between. In germline, CDR1 is KGHSH, CDR2 LQKENI. The CDR3 is 15 amino acids. The CDR3: CASSGGRSPYNEQFF. CDR3 DNA (partial): TGTGCCAGCTCAGGGGGCAGGTCTCCGTACAATGAG.

Comment on this clone: The read ends 3 residues shy of where the CDR3 ends; the end is completed using the germline J gene. The chain carries TRBV2 and TRBJ1-4, with D tentatively TRBD1 (6 bases). Germline V gives CDR1 SNHLY, CDR2 FYNNEI. V lost 3 bases and J 7 bases, leaving 18 bases between the germline ends. The CDR3 sequence is 16 residues long. Incomplete CDR3 DNA: TGTGCCAGCAGTGACCCTGGGGGGGGCTTTGGTGAAAAA. This encodes CASSDPGGGFGEK. The entire CDR3 sequence reads CASSDPGGGFGEKLFF.

As to this clone: The observed sequence ends 3 residues before the CDR3 terminus, with the missing tail filled in from the germline J gene. The chain employs TRBV6-1 and TRBJ1-5, with D unclear. Germline V gene lookup returns CDR1 MNHNS and CDR2 SASEGT. Trimming left V 1 base short and J 0 bases short, with 13 bases between. The CDR3 has 17 residues. CDR3 bases read: TGTGCCAGCAGTGAAGTTCCCTCTAAGTATAGCAATCAGCCC. Its translation: CASSEVPSKYSNQP. The full CDR3 is CASSEVPSKYSNQPQHF.

As to this clone: The read terminates 3 residues before the CDR3 end, so the remaining end is supplied by the germline J gene. The J gene is TRBJ2-1, the V gene TRBV7-2, with 7 bases lining up with TRBD2. CDR1 and CDR2 from the germline V gene are SGHTA and FQGNSA. The CDR3 is made up of 15 amino acids. V was clipped by 3 bases and J by 0 bases; unmatched bases: 2. Partial CDR3 DNA: TGTGCCAGCAGCTTCGGGGGGAGCTCCTACAATGAG. Translated, it gives CASSFGGSSYNE. In full, the CDR3 is CASSFGGSSYNEQFF.